This TCR beta chain was identified during a study of shared clonotypes between healthy human individuals. TCRdb keeps only in-frame clones here, not all; method: immunoSEQ multiplex PCR. The table shows over 1.4 million clones, with over 95% occurring only once. CDR3 length: 14 residues. The germline V gene has CDR1 KGHSH and CDR2 LQKENI. J was trimmed by 5 bases and V by 2 bases; bases with no gene match: 3. The sequence derives from a man aged 25 to 45 in good health. The sample comprised naive CD4+ T cells sorted from blood. This sample's subset: CD45RA+ positively selected. The chain is built from TRBV18 and TRBJ2-5, with 9 nucleotides matching TRBD1. CDR3 bases: TGTGCCAGCTCACCAAACAGGGGGCGGGAGACCCAGTACTTC. As protein: CASSPNRGRETQYF.